This record concerns one T cell receptor (beta chain) sequence. This sample was included in a study of T cell changes during pregnancy in multiple sclerosis. Sequencing was performed with immunoSEQ multiplex PCR; in TCRdb, only in-frame clones are kept and a portion is missing. Of about 22,000 clones listed, 70% to 90% were seen once; the top ten hold roughly 1%. Germline CDR1 reads SNHLY; CDR2 reads FYNNEI. The CDR3 spans 13 residues. V was cut by 3 bases and J by 8 bases, with 13 bases left in between. The TCR was taken from a female donor in good health, enrolled as a control in a pregnancy study. The chain joins TRBV2 to TRBJ1-1, with D tentatively TRBD1 (6 bases). This specimen consisted of CD4+ T cells from peripheral blood mononuclear cells, obtained in the second trimester of pregnancy. CDR3: CASSELGGREAFF. The CDR3 coding sequence is TGTGCCAGCAGTGAGTTAGGGGGTCGGGAAGCTTTCTTT.